The source of this T cell receptor (beta chain) is a study of T cell responses to AZD1222 COVID-19 vaccine (dated by TCRdb to the early 2020s). Regarding the study in general: AZD1222 recipients whose second dose came at about 4 weeks and those whose second dose came at about 12 weeks were combined into one group, since spike-specific TCR depth and breadth did not differ between the two schedules. Trial participants were enrolled into age subgroups of 18-55, 56-69 and 70-plus years, which contained around 150, 29 and 61 TCR-sequenced participants, respectively. A total of over 230 trial participants underwent TCR sequencing, of whom around 200 received two doses of AZD1222 and about 25 received two doses of the MenACWY control vaccine. General findings and caveats noted by the study authors: After two AZD1222 doses, both the breadth and the depth of spike-specific TCRs were significantly higher than at day 0 and than in MenACWY recipients. In the small 56-69-year group, the increase in depth fell short of significance, most likely because of low power. Participants were mostly white British and included more females than males, and it was suggested by the authors that clonal diversity may have been underestimated. Conclusions about previously exposed vaccinees were limited because only a handful of AZD1222 recipients were SARS-CoV-2 seropositive at baseline. No day 14 peak-response samples were available, so repertoires were characterized only after the peak T cell response. The vaccine-associated CD4 TCRs covered the entire spike protein, and the dominant responses fell in regions 160-218 and 743-854. Reportedly, close to half of the unique spike-specific TCRs recognized epitopes lying outside the regions that are mutated in the B.1.351 and B.1.1.7 variants.

According to the germline V gene, CDR1 reads SGHDT and CDR2 reads YYEEEE. The V and J ends are trimmed by 2 bases and 2 bases, leaving 14 bases between them. Including the terminal cysteine and phenylalanine, the CDR3 comprises 16 residues. The kept DNA is CDR3 alone, 48 bases in frame from the first base. Note on this clone: Its antigen specificity is not known. No base qualities exist here, and no much larger clone lies one base off it.

The CDR3 regions of human TCRbeta chains were analyzed by immunosequencing. The original methods were these. TCRs in the repertoires were compared against a reference library of SARS-CoV-2-specific TCRs that had been generated with the MIRA antigen-specificity platform. Breadth was defined as the fraction of unique TCRs that were SARS-CoV-2-associated, and depth was defined as the fraction of total T cells that were SARS-CoV-2-associated. Using the MIRA data, each spike-specific TCR was mapped to the spike region that the TCR reacts to and placed in a CD4 or CD8 class. Log10-transformed breadth and depth values were compared by one-way ANOVA with Sidak's multiple comparisons tests. TCRdb took this table from immuneACCESS and kept in-frame rearrangements with V and J called. Such tables lack part of the clones; where checked against another copy, unresolved V genes explain under half of the gap, and the rest is unexplained. That table gives V, J and clone size, and the DNA gave D and trimming. The table for this sample lists 100,000 or so clones; roughly 84% of them were counted only once. The leading ten clones occupy roughly 15% of the sample.

In light of the paper, this sample's time point label describes: baseline before first vaccination. Vaccinee samples came from UK trials COV001 and COV002, including a single-blind randomized controlled phase 2/3 trial of AZD1222 (ChAdOx1 nCoV-19) in healthy adults. For TCRbeta chain sequencing, PBMC samples from trial participants were taken at day 0 and at day 28 after the second dose. The chain is made from TRBV5-6 and TRBJ1-5; too little of a D gene remains to name it. This sequence was found in an adult in good health. The sequencing here drew on peripheral blood, taken on day 0 of AZD1222 vaccination. The sequenced DNA is TGTGCCAGCAGCTTTGGTCCGGGTGCTGGCAATCAGCCCCAGCATTTT. Translated, it reads CASSFGPGAGNQPQHF.